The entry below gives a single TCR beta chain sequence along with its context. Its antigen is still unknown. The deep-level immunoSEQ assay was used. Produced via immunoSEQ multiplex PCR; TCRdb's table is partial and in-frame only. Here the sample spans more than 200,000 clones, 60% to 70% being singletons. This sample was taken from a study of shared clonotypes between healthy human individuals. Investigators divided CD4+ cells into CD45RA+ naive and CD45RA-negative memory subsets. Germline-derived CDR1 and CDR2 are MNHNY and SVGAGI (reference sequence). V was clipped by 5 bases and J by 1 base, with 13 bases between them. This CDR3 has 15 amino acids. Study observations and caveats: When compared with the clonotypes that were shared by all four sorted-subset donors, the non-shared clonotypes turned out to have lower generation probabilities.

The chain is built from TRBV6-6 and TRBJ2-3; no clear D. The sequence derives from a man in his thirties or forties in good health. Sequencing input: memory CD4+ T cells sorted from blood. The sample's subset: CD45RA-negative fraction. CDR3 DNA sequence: TGTGCCAGCAGTGGACGACACCGGGGCACAGATACGCAGTATTTT. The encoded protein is CASSGRHRGTDTQYF.